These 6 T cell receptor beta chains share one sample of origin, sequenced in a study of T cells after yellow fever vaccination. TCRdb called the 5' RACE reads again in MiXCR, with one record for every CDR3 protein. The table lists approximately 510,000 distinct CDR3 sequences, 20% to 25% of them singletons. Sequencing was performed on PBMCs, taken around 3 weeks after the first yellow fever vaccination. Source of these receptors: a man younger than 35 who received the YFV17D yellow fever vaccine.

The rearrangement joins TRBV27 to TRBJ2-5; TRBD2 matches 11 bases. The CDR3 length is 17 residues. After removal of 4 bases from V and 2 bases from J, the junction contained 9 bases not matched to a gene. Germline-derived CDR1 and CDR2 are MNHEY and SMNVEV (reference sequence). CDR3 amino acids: CASSSIAGGLTQETQYF. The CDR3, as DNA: TGTGCCAGCAGTTCGATAGCGGGGGGGCTCACGCAAGAGACCCAGTACTTC.

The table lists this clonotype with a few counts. The CDR3 region is CASSQGAGTLDYEQYF. For the CDR3, the DNA is TGTGCCAGCAGTCAAGGGGCGGGGACGCTGGACTACGAGCAGTACTTC. The rearrangement joins TRBV7-3 to TRBJ2-7, with a tentative D call TRBD2 (6 bases). The CDR3 is 16 residues long. The V gene's germline CDR1 is SGHTA and CDR2 FQGTGA. The germline V and J ends were trimmed by 6 bases and 3 bases, with 21 bases remaining between them.

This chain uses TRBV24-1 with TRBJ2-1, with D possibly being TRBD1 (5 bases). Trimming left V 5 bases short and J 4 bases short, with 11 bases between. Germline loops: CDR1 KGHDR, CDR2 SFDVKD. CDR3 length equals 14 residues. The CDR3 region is CATSGSGWYNEQFF. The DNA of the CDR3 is TGTGCCACCAGTGGGTCAGGGTGGTACAATGAGCAGTTCTTC.

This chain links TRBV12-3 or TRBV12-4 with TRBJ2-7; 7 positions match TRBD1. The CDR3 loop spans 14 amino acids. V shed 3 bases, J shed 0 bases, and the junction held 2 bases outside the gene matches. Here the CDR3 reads CASSFGQVSYEQYF. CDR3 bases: TGTGCCAGCAGTTTCGGACAGGTCTCCTACGAGCAGTACTTC.

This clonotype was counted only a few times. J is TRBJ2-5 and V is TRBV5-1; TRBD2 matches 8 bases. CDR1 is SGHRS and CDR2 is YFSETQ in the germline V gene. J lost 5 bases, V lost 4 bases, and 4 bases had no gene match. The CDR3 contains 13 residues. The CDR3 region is CASSQTSVETQYF. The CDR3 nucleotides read TGCGCCAGCAGCCAGACTAGCGTTGAGACCCAGTACTTC.

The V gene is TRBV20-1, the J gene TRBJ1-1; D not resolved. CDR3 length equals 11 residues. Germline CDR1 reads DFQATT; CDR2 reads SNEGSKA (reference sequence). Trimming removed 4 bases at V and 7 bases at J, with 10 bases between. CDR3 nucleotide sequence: TGCAGTGCTACCCTGGGAAATGAAGCTTTCTTT. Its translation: CSATLGNEAFF.